This T cell receptor (beta chain) was retrieved from a study of blood T cell repertoires in COVID-19. Assignments of participants to cohorts depended upon their own reported clinical history. Germline assignment: CDR1 MNHNS and CDR2 SASEGT. This CDR3 has 15 amino acids. Trimming removed 1 base at V and 4 bases at J, with 14 bases between. Profiled with immunoSEQ multiplex PCR; TCRdb holds only in-frame clones, not every one. The repertoire holds about 430,000 clones, with around nine tenths as singletons. The receptor was derived from a woman aged 18-30 years who had been exposed to COVID-19. The sample consisted of PBMCs or T cells enriched from blood (not recorded which). The V call is TRBV6-1, the J call TRBJ2-7; D is unclear. Here the CDR3 DNA reads TGTGCCAGCAGTGAAGGGTCGGGTTCCGGATACGAGCAGTACTTC. It is translated as CASSEGSGSGYEQYF.